This T cell receptor beta chain stems from a study of CD8 T cells in ankylosing spondylitis. This clonotype was counted ten times or more. The antigen remains undetermined. The CDR3 contains 13 residues. The germline gives CDR1 KGHSH, CDR2 LQKENI. The V and J ends lost 5 bases and 1 base respectively, with 9 bases between them. For TCR beta, libraries came from quantitative 5'-RACE with molecular barcodes. TCRdb re-called the 5' RACE reads with MiXCR, one entry per CDR3 protein. The sample shows about 210,000 distinct CDR3 sequences, 7% to 10% of them seen only once. General study results and limits: Disease-linked clones were CD8+ and relatively rare in peripheral blood. Clones tied to disease were said to be significantly enriched in matched ankylosing spondylitis synovial fluid.

This receptor was obtained from a female donor with ankylosing spondylitis or in good health (not recorded which). The sample consisted of blood, either unsorted or a sorted T cell fraction (not recorded which). The chain joins TRBV18 to TRBJ2-7; no firm D call. The DNA of the CDR3 is TGTGCCAGCTCAAATAGGGTTTCCTACGAGCAGTACTTC. Protein: CASSNRVSYEQYF.